This T cell receptor (beta chain) emerged from a study of cytomegalovirus exposure and HLA in healthy donors. Per the germline V gene, CDR1 is WNHNN and CDR2 is SYGVQD (reference sequence). The V segment lost 5 bases and the J segment 9 bases; nucleotides outside the gene matches: 5. This CDR3 has 13 residues. Primers for the PCR totalled 60 Vbeta and 13 Jbeta. Sequenced by immunoSEQ multiplex PCR; TCRdb stores in-frame clones only, minus some. The data hold 200,000 to 250,000 clones, with around 80% observed a single time. This clone was recorded only once. The chain carries TRBV10-1 and TRBJ2-1, with TRBD1 identical over 9 bases. The receptor's source is a boy aged 2-15 years in good health and CMV-seronegative. The specimen was PBMCs. CDR3 coding DNA: TGCGCCAGCAGTCGGGACAGGGAAGGTGAGCAGTTCTTC. Translating it yields CASSRDREGEQFF.